This T cell receptor beta chain was observed in a study of cytomegalovirus exposure and HLA in healthy donors. Whole-study results and caveats: Productive status was seen about 90% or about 30% of the time for most TCR beta V segments in an earlier analysis. TCR beta V- and J-gene trimming was later associated with a missense DCLRE1C variant. In a later analysis, HLA-C alleles had the fewest associated TCRs, DRB1 alleles the most.

PCR involved 60 Vbeta and 13 Jbeta primers. Here immunoSEQ multiplex PCR was the method, and the copy in TCRdb shows in-frame clones only, minus some. The sample has some 220,000 clones, around 89% seen once. Comment on this clone: The antigen is unknown.

V shed 5 bases, J shed 2 bases, and the junction held 6 bases outside the gene matches. This CDR3 spans 14 amino acids. Germline CDR1 and CDR2: SGHDT and YYEEEE. J is TRBJ2-7 and V is TRBV5-6; 8 nucleotides match TRBD1. This sequence was found in a woman aged 18-29 years in good health and CMV-seronegative. Sequencing was carried out using PBMCs. CDR3 sequence (DNA): TGTGCCAGCAGTTCTGGGACAGGAACCTACGAGCAGTACTTC. Translated: CASSSGTGTYEQYF.